This is a list of T cell receptor beta chains from one sample in a study of CD8 T cells in Susac syndrome. TCRdb passed the immunoSEQ multiplex PCR reads through MiXCR, listing each CDR3 protein once. The table shows 150,000 to 200,000 distinct CDR3 sequences, with about 95% occurring only once. Source material: CD4+ T cells from PBMCs. The origin of the receptors is a human donor in good health. CDR3s include the opening cysteine and the closing phenylalanine or tryptophan. A D gene is named only where the DNA matches it firmly. A clone size is listed for some rows: how often the clone was seen (once, few, many), or a class if it is expanded.

D gene	V gene	clone size	J gene	CDR3 DNA	CDR3 protein
.	TRBV18	.	TRBJ2-1	TGTGCCAGCTCACCAGGGACGGAGCGTGAGCAGTTCTTC	CASSPGTEREQFF
TRBD2	TRBV7-2	.	TRBJ2-5	TGTGCCAGCAGCTCCCCGACTAGCGCGAGAGAGACCCAGTACTTC	CASSSPTSARETQYF
.	TRBV27	once	TRBJ1-2	TGTGCCAGCAGACCGACCGAGTGGGGTGGAGGCTACACCTTC	CASRPTEWGGGYTF
TRBD1	TRBV3-1	.	TRBJ2-5	TGTGCCAGCAGCCGGGTATCGACAGGGGGAGACGAGACCCAGTACTTC	CASSRVSTGGDETQYF
.	TRBV7-2	.	TRBJ2-5	TGTGCCAGCAGCTTAAGTGGGGGGGAGACCCAGTACTTC	CASSLSGGETQYF
TRBD1	TRBV7-9	.	TRBJ2-7	TGTGCCAGCAGCAGGGGACAGACACTCTACGAGCAGTACTTC	CASSRGQTLYEQYF
TRBD1	TRBV20-1	.	TRBJ2-7	TGCAGTGCTAGGGACCACAGGGGAAGCCCCTACGAGCAGTACTTC	CSARDHRGSPYEQYF
TRBD2	TRBV20-1	.	TRBJ2-7	TGCAGTGCTAGAGATCAGGAAGCGGGGGGGTCCTACGAGCAGTACTTC	CSARDQEAGGSYEQYF
TRBD1	TRBV5-1	.	TRBJ2-7	TGCGCCAGCAGCCGGGGACAGGGAGACGAGCAGTACTTC	CASSRGQGDEQYF
TRBD1	TRBV30	.	TRBJ1-5	TGTGCCTGGAGAGGGACAGGGAATCAGCCCCAGCATTTT	CAWRGTGNQPQHF
TRBD2	TRBV29-1	.	TRBJ2-1	TGCAGCACCCCCCGCCAGCGGGGGGACGACAATGAGCAGTTCTTC	CSTPRQRGDDNEQFF